This T cell receptor beta chain was obtained from a study of T cells in Graves' hyperthyroidism and ophthalmopathy. The sample holds many counts of this clonotype. Its antigen remains unknown. Inclusion characteristics of ophthalmopathy patients comprised a Clinical Activity Score of at least 3, a NOSPECS grade of at least 4, and duration under 3 months. Diagnosing involved the use of clinical symptoms, serum thyroxine and TRAb, thyroid ultrasound and orbital computed tomography. TCR beta CDR3 region amplification was performed from RNA transcripts. HTBI primers drove first-round RT-PCR of the TCR CDR3. In TCRdb, the multiplex PCR reads were re-called with MiXCR into one record per CDR3 protein. This sample has under 350,000 distinct CDR3 sequences, with about a sixth found just once. Study results and caveats: A model of 13 V-J features distinguished ophthalmopathy from stable hyperthyroidism.

This sequence originates from a woman aged 60 to 75 with Graves' ophthalmopathy. Material for sequencing was blood.

As DNA, the CDR3 is TGTGCCAGCAGTTCGGGCCTTGGCACAGATACGCAGTATTTT. This translates into CASSSGLGTDTQYF. The V call is TRBV12-3 or TRBV12-4, the J call TRBJ2-3; D is unresolved. V lost 4 bases to trimming and J lost 1 base, with 9 bases between them. The CDR3 spans 14 residues.